The 10 T cell receptor beta chains below come from one sample, sequenced in a study of CXCR3-negative and CXCR3-positive naive CD8 T cells. Study findings and constraints: Against CXCR3-negative naive cells, CXCR3-positive naive cells showed more hydrophobic TRB CDR3s.

These receptors' targets are unknown. UMI-labeled 5' RACE TRB cDNA libraries were prepared from the cells. TCRdb re-called the 5' RACE reads; one entry per CDR3 protein, DNA not given. This listing includes fewer than 7,000 distinct CDR3 sequences. The specimen was naive CXCR3+ CD8+ T cells from blood. Subset specified: CD45RO-CCR7+CD27+CD95- naive CD8+ T cells expressing CXCR3 (TNR3+). The receptor set was obtained from a human donor in good health. Some clones in this sample may be carry-over from other donors' samples.

The V gene is TRBV2, the J gene TRBJ2-5. From germline, CDR1 is SNHLY and CDR2 FYNNEI. The CDR3 runs to 14 residues. The CDR3 loop reads CASRPLPSQETQYF.

This clonotype ranks as medium-sized in terms of frequency. The chain's CDR3 is CASSLAQNRGKSTDTQYF. V is TRBV7-2 and J is TRBJ2-3; TCRdb returns TRBD2, unconfirmable since there is no DNA. The CDR3 runs 18 residues. The germline gives CDR1 SGHTA, CDR2 FQGNSA.

Frequency places this clonotype as medium-sized (0.01 to 0.1%). The CDR3 loop is CSVIDSGDLSGNTIYF. The chain combines TRBV29-1 with TRBJ1-3. This CDR3 spans 16 amino acids. CDR1 is SQVTM and CDR2 is ANQGSEA in the germline V gene.

According to its frequency, this clonotype is medium-sized (0.01 to 0.1%). The rearrangement links TRBV6-5 to TRBJ2-7; with no DNA, the TCRdb D assignment of TRBD2 cannot be verified. The germline CDR1 and CDR2 sequences are MNHEY and SVGAGI. The length of the CDR3 is 18 residues. CDR3 amino acids: CASSYSSGTSGISYEQYF.

This chain connects TRBV5-1 to TRBJ1-2; as DNA is missing, the TRBD1 call by TCRdb cannot be tested. There are 13 residues in the CDR3. Germline CDR1 is SGHRS and CDR2 is YFSETQ. The CDR3 sequence: CASSETGAYGYTF. The full variable domain, with the rest looked up from reference TRBV5-1 and TRBJ1-2, is KAGVTQTPRYLIKTRGQQVTLSCSPISGHRSVSWYQQTPGQGLQFLFEYFSETQRNKGNFPGRFSGRQFSNSRSEMNVSTLELGDSALYLCASSETGAYGYTFGSGTRLTVV.

The J gene is TRBJ1-2, the V gene TRBV12-3 or TRBV12-4. The CDR3 length is 15 residues. The CDR3 loop is CASSLIAQLFYGYTF.

In terms of frequency, this clonotype is large. The CDR3 region is CASSYAGQGSNYGYTF. The rearrangement joins TRBV6-6 to TRBJ1-2; the TRBD1 assignment by TCRdb is unverifiable without DNA. This CDR3 is built from 16 residues. Germline V CDR1 and CDR2: MNHNY, SVGAGI (reference sequence).

The chain uses TRBV4-3 and TRBJ2-5; TCRdb picks TRBD1, but there is no DNA to check that call. Per germline, CDR1 LGHNA and CDR2 YSLEER. This CDR3 has 18 amino acids. The CDR3 loop is CASSQDTGAQRLVETQYF.

The chain employs TRBV14 and TRBJ2-5; TCRdb returns TRBD2, unconfirmable since there is no DNA. The CDR3 spans 16 residues. Germline values: CDR1 SGHDN, CDR2 FVKESK. The CDR3 spells CASSPRRAGLQETQYF.

The chain combines TRBV19 with TRBJ2-7; TCRdb's D gene call, TRBD2, goes unchecked for lack of DNA. Germline V gene lookup returns CDR1 LNHDA and CDR2 SQIVND (reference sequence). The CDR3 has 14 amino acids. The chain's CDR3 is CASSASGESYEQYF.